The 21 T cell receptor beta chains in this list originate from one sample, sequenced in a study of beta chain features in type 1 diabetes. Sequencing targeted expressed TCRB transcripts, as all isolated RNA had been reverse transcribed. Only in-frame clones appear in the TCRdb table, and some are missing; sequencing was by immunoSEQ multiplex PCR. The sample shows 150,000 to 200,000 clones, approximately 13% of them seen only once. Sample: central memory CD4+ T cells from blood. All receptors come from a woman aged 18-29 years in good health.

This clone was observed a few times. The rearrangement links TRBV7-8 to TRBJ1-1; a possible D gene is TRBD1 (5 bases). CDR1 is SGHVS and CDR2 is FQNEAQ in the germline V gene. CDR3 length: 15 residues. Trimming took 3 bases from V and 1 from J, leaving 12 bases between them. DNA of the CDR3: TGTGCCAGCAGCTTGTTCCGGGGGGAGAACACTGAAGCTTTCTTT. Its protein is CASSLFRGENTEAFF.

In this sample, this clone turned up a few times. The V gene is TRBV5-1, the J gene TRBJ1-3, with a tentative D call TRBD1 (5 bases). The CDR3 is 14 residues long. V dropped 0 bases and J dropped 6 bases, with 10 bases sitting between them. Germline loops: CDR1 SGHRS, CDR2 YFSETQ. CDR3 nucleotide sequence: TGCGCCAGCAGCTTGGCCGACAGTGCAAACACCATATATTTT. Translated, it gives CASSLADSANTIYF. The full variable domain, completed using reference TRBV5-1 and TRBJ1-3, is KAGVTQTPRYLIKTRGQQVTLSCSPISGHRSVSWYQQTPGQGLQFLFEYFSETQRNKGNFPGRFSGRQFSNSRSEMNVSTLELGDSALYLCASSLADSANTIYFGEGSWLTVV.

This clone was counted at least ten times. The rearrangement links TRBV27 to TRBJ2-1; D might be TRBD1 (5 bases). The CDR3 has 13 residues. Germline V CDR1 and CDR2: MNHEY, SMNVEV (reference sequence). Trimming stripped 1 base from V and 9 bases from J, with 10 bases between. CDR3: CASSLFGATEQFF. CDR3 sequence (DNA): TGTGCCAGCAGTTTATTTGGGGCCACTGAGCAGTTCTTC.

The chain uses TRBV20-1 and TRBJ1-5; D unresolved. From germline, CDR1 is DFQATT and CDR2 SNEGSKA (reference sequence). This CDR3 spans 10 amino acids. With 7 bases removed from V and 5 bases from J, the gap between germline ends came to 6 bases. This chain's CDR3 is CSVSDQPQHF. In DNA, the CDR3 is TGCAGTGTATCGGATCAGCCCCAGCATTTT.

The CDR3 sequence: CVGGDEQFF. In DNA, the CDR3 is TGTGTAGGAGGCGATGAGCAGTTCTTC. The rearrangement links TRBV30 to TRBJ2-1, with D perhaps matching TRBD2 (5 bases). CDR3 length equals 9 residues. Looked up from germline, CDR1 is GTSNPN and CDR2 is SVGIG (reference sequence).

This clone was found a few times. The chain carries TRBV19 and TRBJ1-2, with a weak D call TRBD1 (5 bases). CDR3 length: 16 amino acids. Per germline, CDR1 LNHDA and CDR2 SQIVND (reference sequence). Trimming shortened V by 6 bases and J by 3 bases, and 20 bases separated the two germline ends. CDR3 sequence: CASRPQPRVKDYGYTF. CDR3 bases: TGTGCCAGTAGACCCCAACCCAGGGTGAAGGACTATGGCTACACCTTC.

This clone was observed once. The CDR3 here is CATKNGTSGTYGYTF. For the CDR3, the DNA is TGTGCCACAAAGAACGGGACATCAGGGACCTATGGCTACACCTTC. This chain uses TRBV10-3 with TRBJ1-2, with D tentatively TRBD1 (6 bases). Per the germline V gene, CDR1 is ENHRY and CDR2 is SYGVKD. The CDR3 is 15 amino acids. V lost 10 bases and J lost 4, with 22 bases in between.

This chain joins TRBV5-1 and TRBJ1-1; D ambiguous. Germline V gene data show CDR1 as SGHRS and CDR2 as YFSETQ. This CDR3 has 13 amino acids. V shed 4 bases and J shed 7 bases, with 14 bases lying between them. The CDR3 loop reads CASSTREEGEAFF. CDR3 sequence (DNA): TGCGCCAGCAGCACCCGGGAGGAAGGTGAAGCTTTCTTT.

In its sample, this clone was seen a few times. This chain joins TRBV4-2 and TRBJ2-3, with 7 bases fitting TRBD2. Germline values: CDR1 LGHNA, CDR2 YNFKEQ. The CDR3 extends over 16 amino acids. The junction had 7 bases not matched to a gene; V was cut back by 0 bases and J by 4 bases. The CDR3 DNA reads TGTGCCAGCAGCCAAGACACTAGCGCCCTGGCAGATACGCAGTATTTT. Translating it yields CASSQDTSALADTQYF.

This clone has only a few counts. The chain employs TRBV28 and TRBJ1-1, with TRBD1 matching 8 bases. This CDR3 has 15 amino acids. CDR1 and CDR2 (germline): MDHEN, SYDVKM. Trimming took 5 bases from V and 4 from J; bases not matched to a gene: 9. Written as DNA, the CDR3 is TGTGCCAGCAGTCCCCGGACAGGGCAGGGCACTGAAGCTTTCTTT. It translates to CASSPRTGQGTEAFF.

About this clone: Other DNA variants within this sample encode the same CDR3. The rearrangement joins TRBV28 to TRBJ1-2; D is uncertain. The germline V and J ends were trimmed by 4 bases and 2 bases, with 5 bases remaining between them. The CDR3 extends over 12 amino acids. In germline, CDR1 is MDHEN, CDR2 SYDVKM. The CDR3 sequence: CASSYENYGYTF. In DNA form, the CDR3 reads TGTGCCAGCAGTTACGAGAACTATGGCTACACCTTC.

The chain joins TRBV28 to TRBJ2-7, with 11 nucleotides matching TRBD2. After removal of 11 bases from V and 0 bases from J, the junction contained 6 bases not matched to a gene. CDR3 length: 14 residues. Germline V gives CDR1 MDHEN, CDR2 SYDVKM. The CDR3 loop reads CASVAGGISYEQYF. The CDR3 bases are TGTGCCTCTGTAGCGGGAGGGATCTCCTACGAGCAGTACTTC. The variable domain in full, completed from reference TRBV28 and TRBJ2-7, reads DVKVTQSSRYLVKRTGEKVFLECVQDMDHENMFWYRQDPGLGLRLIYFSYDVKMKEKGDIPEGYSVSREKKERFSLILESASTNQTSMYLCASVAGGISYEQYFGPGTRLTVT.

The DNA of the CDR3 is TGTGCCAGCAGTGACCCAACGTCTCCAGCGAACTATGGCTACACCTTC. As protein: CASSDPTSPANYGYTF. The rearrangement uses TRBV25-1 and TRBJ1-2; D uncertain. The V end lost 3 bases, the J end lost 2 bases, and 16 bases lay between the germline ends. This CDR3 comprises 16 residues. CDR1 and CDR2 from the germline V gene are MGHDK and SYGVNS.

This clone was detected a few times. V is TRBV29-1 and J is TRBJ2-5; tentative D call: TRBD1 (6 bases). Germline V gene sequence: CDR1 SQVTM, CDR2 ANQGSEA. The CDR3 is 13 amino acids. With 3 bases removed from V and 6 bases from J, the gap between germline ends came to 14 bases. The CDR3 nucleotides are TGCAGCGTTGAGGGCAGGGGCTGGAAGACCCAGTACTTC. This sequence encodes CSVEGRGWKTQYF.

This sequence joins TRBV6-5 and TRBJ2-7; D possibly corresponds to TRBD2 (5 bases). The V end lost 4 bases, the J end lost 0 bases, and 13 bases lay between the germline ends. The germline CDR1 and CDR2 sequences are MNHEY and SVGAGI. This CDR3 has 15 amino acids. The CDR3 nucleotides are TGTGCCAGCAGTTTGGATCTACGGGACTCCTACGAGCAGTACTTC. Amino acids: CASSLDLRDSYEQYF.

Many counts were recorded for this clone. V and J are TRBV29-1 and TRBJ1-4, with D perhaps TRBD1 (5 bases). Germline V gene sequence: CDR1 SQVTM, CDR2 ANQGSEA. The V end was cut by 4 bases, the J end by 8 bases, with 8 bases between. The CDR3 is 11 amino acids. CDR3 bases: TGCAGCGTTGGACAGCTAGAAAAACTGTTTTTT. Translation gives CSVGQLEKLFF.

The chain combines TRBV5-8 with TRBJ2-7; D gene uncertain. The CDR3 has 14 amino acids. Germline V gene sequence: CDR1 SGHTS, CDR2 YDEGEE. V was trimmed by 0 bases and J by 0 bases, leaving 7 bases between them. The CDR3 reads CASSLGHLSYEQYF. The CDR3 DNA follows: TGTGCCAGCAGCTTGGGACACCTCTCCTACGAGCAGTACTTC.

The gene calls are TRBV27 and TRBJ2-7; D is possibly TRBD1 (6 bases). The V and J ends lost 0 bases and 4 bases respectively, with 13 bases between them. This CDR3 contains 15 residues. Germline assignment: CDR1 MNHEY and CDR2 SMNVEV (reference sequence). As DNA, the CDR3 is TGTGCCAGCAGTTTATCCCTCAGGGGTGCGTACGAGCAGTACTTC. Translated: CASSLSLRGAYEQYF.

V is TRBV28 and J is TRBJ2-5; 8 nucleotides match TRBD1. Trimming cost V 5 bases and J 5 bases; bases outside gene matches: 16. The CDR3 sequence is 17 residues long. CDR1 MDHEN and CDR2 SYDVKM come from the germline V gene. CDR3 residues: CASSPPQGAGGLETQYF. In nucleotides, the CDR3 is TGTGCCAGCAGTCCCCCCCAGGGGGCAGGGGGATTGGAGACCCAGTACTTC.

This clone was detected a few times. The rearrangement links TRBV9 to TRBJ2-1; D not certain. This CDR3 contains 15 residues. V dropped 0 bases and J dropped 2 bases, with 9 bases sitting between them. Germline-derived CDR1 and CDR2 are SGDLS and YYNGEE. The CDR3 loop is CASSVAERTYNEQFF. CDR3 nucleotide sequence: TGTGCCAGCAGCGTAGCTGAGCGTACCTACAATGAGCAGTTCTTC.

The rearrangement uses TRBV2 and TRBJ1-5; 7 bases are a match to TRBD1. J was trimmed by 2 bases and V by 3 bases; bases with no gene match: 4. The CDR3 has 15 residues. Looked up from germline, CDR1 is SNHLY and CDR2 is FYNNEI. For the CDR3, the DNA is TGTGCCAGCAGTGATACAGGGGTGGGCAATCAGCCCCAGCATTTT. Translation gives CASSDTGVGNQPQHF.